Below are 24 T cell receptor beta chains sequenced from a single sample in a study of T cell clonality in common variable immunodeficiency. The study, taken as a whole, reports: Fewer deletions and N-nucleotide insertions were reportedly seen in common variable immunodeficiency TCR beta sequences.

No antigen is known for these receptors. Sequenced by immunoSEQ multiplex PCR; TCRdb stores in-frame clones only, minus some. The table lists 25,000 to 30,000 clones, with no singletons. Sample: peripheral blood mononuclear cells. The source of these receptors is a human donor with common variable immunodeficiency.

About this clone: Sequencing ends 3 residues short of the CDR3 end; the germline J gene provides the rest. The rearrangement joins TRBV2 to TRBJ2-7; TRBD2 matches 12 bases. This CDR3 spans 18 amino acids. V shed 6 bases, J shed 2 bases, and the junction held 14 bases outside the gene matches. The germline V gene has CDR1 SNHLY and CDR2 FYNNEI. CDR3 region: CASRWGGARTSGTYEQYF. The CDR3 DNA, read in part, is TGTGCCAGCAGATGGGGGGGCGCGCGGACTAGCGGGACCTACGAG. Based on the CDR3 plus reference TRBV2 and TRBJ2-7, the full variable domain is EPEVTQTPSHQVTQMGQEVILRCVPISNHLYFYWYRQILGQKVEFLVSFYNNEISEKSEIFDDQFSVERPDGSNFTLKIRSTKLEDSAMYFCASRWGGARTSGTYEQYFGPGTRLTVT.

The CDR3 is CASSLVGAQVDIQYF. The CDR3 bases that were read are TGTGCCAGCAGCCTCGTGGGGGCCCAAGTGGACATT. This chain connects TRBV7-9 to TRBJ2-4; D is possibly TRBD1 (6 bases). Read data end 3 residues before the CDR3 end; the end is taken from the germline J gene. CDR1 and CDR2 from the germline V gene are SEHNR and FQNEAQ (reference sequence). This CDR3 region has 15 residues. V was pared by 5 bases and J by 8 bases, with 19 bases between.

This clone was recorded a few times. With the read ending 3 residues before the CDR3 end, the germline J gene is used to fill in that end. This chain uses TRBV6-1 with TRBJ2-5, with D hard to call. From germline, CDR1 is MNHNS and CDR2 SASEGT. V lost 1 base and J lost 0, with 9 bases in between. This CDR3 has 15 residues. CDR3 DNA (partial): TGTGCCAGCAGTGAAGGGAGCGTGTACCAAGAGACC. Its translation: CASSEGSVYQET. The whole CDR3 reads CASSEGSVYQETQYF.

A note on this clone: The CDR3 goes on 3 residues after the read ends, and that part is filled in from the germline J gene. This sequence joins TRBV20-1 and TRBJ2-1; possibly TRBD2 for D (5 bases). The CDR3 is 11 residues long. Germline lookup yields CDR1 DFQATT and CDR2 SNEGSKA (reference sequence). The V end lost 1 base, the J end lost 7 bases, and 5 bases lay between the germline ends. The CDR3 DNA, read in part, is TGCAGTGCTAGAGGAGGGAATGAG. This sequence encodes CSARGGNE. In full, the CDR3 is CSARGGNEQFF.

Concerning this clone itself: The read stops 3 residues short of the end of the CDR3; the missing end is completed from the germline J gene. This chain connects TRBV10-3 to TRBJ1-6, with 7 bases matching TRBD1. Per germline, CDR1 ENHRY and CDR2 SYGVKD. The CDR3 consists of 15 residues. With 5 bases clipped from V and 7 bases from J, the junction kept 8 bases outside the gene matches. CDR3 protein: CAISQDRVFNSPLHF. The covered CDR3 bases are TGTGCCATCAGTCAAGACAGGGTCTTCAATTCACCC.

This clone was detected ten times or more. The read falls 3 residues short of the CDR3 end, and the missing part is taken from the germline J gene. This rearrangement joins TRBV7-8 to TRBJ2-7; possible D gene TRBD1, 6 bases. Trimming stripped 1 base from V and 4 bases from J, with 11 bases between. The germline CDR1 and CDR2 sequences are SGHVS and FQNEAQ. This CDR3 is 14 amino acids long. CDR3 bases read: TGTGCCAGCAGCTTAGAGGGGGTACCGTACGAG. This encodes CASSLEGVPYE. In full, the CDR3 reads CASSLEGVPYEQYF.

This clone was recorded at least ten times. With the read ending 3 residues before the CDR3 end, the germline J gene is used to fill in that end. This chain joins TRBV20-1 and TRBJ2-3, with a weak D call TRBD1 (6 bases). CDR1 DFQATT and CDR2 SNEGSKA come from the germline V gene (reference sequence). The V and J ends lost 0 bases and 6 bases respectively, with 22 bases between them. The length of the CDR3 is 17 residues. CDR3 loop: CSARDREGQGPWDTQYF. The sequenced part of the CDR3 DNA is TGCAGTGCTAGAGATCGCGAGGGTCAGGGGCCGTGGGATACG.

This clone was counted many times. From the germline J gene comes the end of the CDR3, since the read stops 3 residues before it. This chain uses TRBV5-6 with TRBJ1-1; D remains unclear. CDR1 and CDR2 from the germline V gene are SGHDT and YYEEEE. The V gene lost 2 bases and the J gene lost 1 base, with 6 bases spanning the gap. The CDR3 extends over 13 amino acids. Here the CDR3 reads CASSFKGNTEAFF. The sequenced CDR3 bases are TGTGCCAGCAGCTTTAAGGGGAACACTGAA.

This clone was recorded a few times. The CDR3 goes on 3 residues after the read ends, and that part is filled in from the germline J gene. The genes are TRBV7-9 and TRBJ2-1; TRBD2 might be the D (6 bases). This CDR3 has 14 residues. Germline CDR1 SEHNR, CDR2 FQNEAQ (reference sequence). Trimming took off 10 bases at V and 4 bases at J, with 17 bases between the two ends. CDR3 bases read: TGTGCCAACGGAGGGGAGCTAGGGTACAATGAG. Translating it yields CANGGELGYNE. The whole CDR3 reads CANGGELGYNEQFF. Together with reference TRBV7-9 and TRBJ2-1, the CDR3 gives the full variable domain: DTGVSQNPRHKITKRGQNVTFRCDPISEHNRLYWYRQTLGQGPEFLTYFQNEAQLEKSRLLSDRFSAERPKGSFSTLEIQRTEQGDSAMYLCANGGELGYNEQFFGPGTRLTVL.

The table lists this clone with a few counts. The CDR3 extends 3 residues past the end of the read, so its final part is completed from the germline J gene. The J gene is TRBJ2-3, the V gene TRBV5-1, with 16 bases fitting TRBD2. CDR3 size: 19 residues. Germline CDR1 and CDR2: SGHRS and YFSETQ. The junction had 12 bases not matched to a gene; V was cut back by 4 bases and J by 4 bases. The covered CDR3 bases are TGCGCCAGCAGCCTCGGGACTAGCGGGAGGGGAGGGCGCCCAGATACG. Translating it yields CASSLGTSGRGGRPDT. The full CDR3 sequence reads CASSLGTSGRGGRPDTQYF.

This clone was counted ten times or more. From the germline J gene comes the end of the CDR3, since the read stops 3 residues before it. This chain connects TRBV18 to TRBJ1-2; D might be TRBD1 (5 bases). The germline V gene has CDR1 KGHSH and CDR2 LQKENI. The CDR3 runs 15 residues. The sequenced part of the CDR3 DNA is TGTGCCAGCTCCTCCACGATTGCGCAGGGAGGAGGC. Protein product: CASSSTIAQGGG. The CDR3, in full, reads CASSSTIAQGGGYTF. The variable domain in full, with the rest retrieved from reference TRBV18 and TRBJ1-2, is NAGVMQNPRHLVRRRGQEARLRCSPMKGHSHVYWYRQLPEEGLKFMVYLQKENIIDESGMPKERFSAEFPKEGPSILRIQQVVRGDSAAYFCASSSTIAQGGGYTFGSGTRLTVV.

This clone occurred a few times. This CDR3 is CAWSGHRTSGNTIYF. Partial CDR3 DNA: TGTGCCTGGTCGGGACACCGCACCTCTGGAAACACC. The chain uses TRBV30 and TRBJ1-3; weak D call: TRBD1 (6 bases). The DNA ends 3 residues before the CDR3 does, and the rest of the CDR3 is filled in from the germline J gene. This CDR3 has 15 amino acids. CDR1 GTSNPN and CDR2 SVGIG come from the germline V gene (reference sequence). Trimming pared 5 bases from V and 0 bases from J, leaving 14 bases between.

This clone was detected ten times or more. Read sequence stops 3 residues before the CDR3 end, and the germline J gene provides the missing end. This chain links TRBV5-1 with TRBJ1-1; no definite D call. V was pared by 5 bases and J by 3 bases, with 5 bases between. CDR3 length: 11 residues. Germline CDR1 reads SGHRS; CDR2 reads YFSETQ. The CDR3 sequence: CASRLDTEAFF. The sequenced CDR3 bases are TGCGCCAGCAGACTGGACACTGAA. The complete variable domain, with remaining parts taken from reference TRBV5-1 and TRBJ1-1, reads KAGVTQTPRYLIKTRGQQVTLSCSPISGHRSVSWYQQTPGQGLQFLFEYFSETQRNKGNFPGRFSGRQFSNSRSEMNVSTLELGDSALYLCASRLDTEAFFGQGTRLTVV.

As regards this clone: The CDR3 is cut off 3 residues early in the read; its end comes from the germline J gene. This chain connects TRBV7-2 to TRBJ1-3; possible D gene TRBD1, 6 bases. Trimming removed 3 bases from V and 2 bases from J, with 11 bases in between. Germline CDR1 SGHTA, CDR2 FQGNSA. The CDR3 length is 15 residues. The CDR3 reads CASSLWTVTGNTIYF. The sequenced CDR3 bases are TGTGCCAGCAGCTTGTGGACAGTGACTGGAAACACC.

This clone was seen repeatedly, ten times or more. The DNA read from the CDR3 is TGTGCCAGCAGTGGGACTAGGTCAAACACCGGGGAG. Protein product: CASSGTRSNTGE. The whole CDR3 is CASSGTRSNTGELFF. The chain is built from TRBV6-1 and TRBJ2-2; TRBD2 matches 7 bases. From the germline J gene comes the end of the CDR3, since the read stops 3 residues before it. The CDR3 is made up of 15 amino acids. Germline V gene lookup returns CDR1 MNHNS and CDR2 SASEGT. The V and J ends lost 4 bases and 2 bases, in that order; junction bases with no gene match: 4.

This clone was counted many times. The read ends 3 residues shy of where the CDR3 ends; the end is completed using the germline J gene. The J gene is TRBJ1-1, the V gene TRBV5-1; the D is unclear. V lost 4 bases and J 0 bases, leaving 10 bases between the germline ends. The V gene's germline CDR1 is SGHRS and CDR2 YFSETQ. There are 14 residues in the CDR3. CDR3 region: CASSPLTMNTEAFF. The sequenced part of the CDR3 DNA is TGCGCCAGCAGCCCCTTGACTATGAACACTGAA.

This clone was counted at least ten times. The missing CDR3 end, 3 residues past where the read stops, is filled in from the germline J gene. The V gene is TRBV5-6, the J gene TRBJ1-2; no reliable D call. Germline values: CDR1 SGHDT, CDR2 YYEEEE. The CDR3 is 12 residues long. This chain's CDR3 is CASSFRVQGYTF. CDR3 DNA, as far as it was read: TGTGCCAGCAGCTTTAGGGTTCAGGGC.

This clone was counted between two and nine times. The read terminates 3 residues before the CDR3 end, so the remaining end is supplied by the germline J gene. The rearrangement uses TRBV19 and TRBJ2-1; 9 bases are shared with TRBD1. This CDR3 region has 18 residues. Germline CDR1 is LNHDA and CDR2 is SQIVND (reference sequence). Trimming at V came to 6 bases and at J to 6 bases, leaving 18 bases not matched to a gene. The sequenced CDR3 bases are TGTGCCAGTAGATTAGACGGGACAGGGATCCCCGTACGCAATGAG. Translation gives CASRLDGTGIPVRNE. The whole CDR3 sequence reads CASRLDGTGIPVRNEQFF.

This clone came up a few times. The read ends 3 residues shy of where the CDR3 ends; the end is completed using the germline J gene. This chain connects TRBV30 to TRBJ2-1; D might be TRBD2 (5 bases). Germline V lookup: CDR1 GTSNPN, CDR2 SVGIG (reference sequence). Trimming cost V 2 bases and J 8 bases, with 16 bases left between them. This CDR3 is built from 14 residues. The DNA read from the CDR3 is TGTGCCTGGAGTAGATTAGCGAGAGGCGATGAG. It translates to CAWSRLARGDE. The complete CDR3 protein is CAWSRLARGDEQFF. Looking up the rest from reference TRBV30 and TRBJ2-1 gives the full variable domain: SQTIHQWPATLVQPVGSPLSLECTVEGTSNPNLYWYRQAAGRGLQLLFYSVGIGQISSEVPQNLSASRPQDRQFILSSKKLLLSDSGFYLCAWSRLARGDEQFFGPGTRLTVL.

Comment on this clone: The CDR3 is cut off 3 residues early in the read; its end comes from the germline J gene. The chain combines TRBV2 with TRBJ1-6; a weak D match, TRBD1 (5 bases). The CDR3 is 13 amino acids. V was trimmed by 4 bases and J by 7 bases, leaving 8 bases between them. Germline CDR1 and CDR2: SNHLY and FYNNEI. The covered CDR3 bases are TGTGCCAGCAGTGGACAGTCGAATTCACCC. Its translation is CASSGQSNSP. The full CDR3 protein is CASSGQSNSPLHF.

This clone turned up a few times. The CDR3 end is not reached by the read, which stops 3 residues before it; the germline J gene fills it in. The J gene is TRBJ2-1, the V gene TRBV18, with 8 bases that match TRBD1. Per the germline V gene, CDR1 is KGHSH and CDR2 is LQKENI. This CDR3 has 14 amino acids. Losses at the gene ends were 4 bases for V and 8 bases for J; bases not matched to a gene: 7. The CDR3 DNA, read in part, is TGTGCCAGCTCACGAATCCAGGGGGCTGATGAG. Translation: CASSRIQGADE. The CDR3 in its entirety is CASSRIQGADEQFF.

Points on this clone: The read gets to within 3 residues of the CDR3 end, and the germline J gene fills in the rest. The chain employs TRBV19 and TRBJ1-5; no clear D gene. This CDR3 is built from 15 residues. V lost 1 base, J lost 0 bases, and 7 bases lay in between. The germline V gene has CDR1 LNHDA and CDR2 SQIVND (reference sequence). Here the CDR3 reads CASSIGRVSNQPQHF. CDR3 DNA (partial): TGTGCCAGTAGTATAGGACGGGTTAGCAATCAGCCC.

This clone has at least ten counts. The part of the CDR3 DNA that was read is TGTGCCAGCACCCGAGGGGCTATCTACGAG. Translated: CASTRGAIYE. The CDR3 reads in full as CASTRGAIYEQYF. The chain carries TRBV5-6 and TRBJ2-7, with D perhaps matching TRBD1 or TRBD2 (5 bases each). Read sequence stops 3 residues before the CDR3 end, and the germline J gene provides the missing end. V lost 6 bases, J lost 3 bases, and 13 bases lay in between. CDR3 length: 13 residues. The germline gives CDR1 SGHDT, CDR2 YYEEEE. The full variable domain, with the rest looked up from reference TRBV5-6 and TRBJ2-7, is DAGVTQSPTHLIKTRGQQVTLRCSPKSGHDTVSWYQQALGQGPQFIFQYYEEEERQRGNFPDRFSGHQFPNYSSELNVNALLLGDSALYLCASTRGAIYEQYFGPGTRLTVT.

This clone has ten or more counts. Read sequence stops 3 residues before the CDR3 end, and the germline J gene provides the missing end. The chain employs TRBV5-1 and TRBJ2-3; 9 positions match TRBD1. This CDR3 spans 14 amino acids. The V segment lost 2 bases and the J segment 6 bases; nucleotides outside the gene matches: 4. Germline V gene lookup returns CDR1 SGHRS and CDR2 YFSETQ. This chain's CDR3 is CASSLQGAGDTQYF. The part of the CDR3 DNA that was read is TGCGCCAGCAGCTTACAGGGGGCGGGGGATACG.